The clone carrying this T cell receptor beta chain appeared a few times. Its cognate antigen is unknown. One entry per CDR3 protein, called by TCRdb with MiXCR from the RT-PCR reads. The sample has 300,000 to 350,000 distinct CDR3 sequences, around a fifth seen once. The sample originates from a study of response to subunit inactivated influenza vaccine. Study-wide results and caveats: After each seasonal influenza vaccination, few new T cells are recruited, the authors suggested.

This sample comprised PBMCs from blood, obtained approximately 20 months after vaccination. The sequence derives from a man aged 45-69 years who received an inactivated influenza vaccine.

In DNA, the CDR3 is TGTGCCAGCAGTTCATGGACAGAAACAAATGAAAAACTGTTTTTT. Its translation is CASSSWTETNEKLFF. The chain uses TRBV28 and TRBJ1-4; a possible D gene is TRBD1 (6 bases). Trimming pared 4 bases from V and 5 bases from J, leaving 14 bases between. CDR1 and CDR2 from the germline V gene are MDHEN and SYDVKM. This CDR3 is 15 amino acids long.